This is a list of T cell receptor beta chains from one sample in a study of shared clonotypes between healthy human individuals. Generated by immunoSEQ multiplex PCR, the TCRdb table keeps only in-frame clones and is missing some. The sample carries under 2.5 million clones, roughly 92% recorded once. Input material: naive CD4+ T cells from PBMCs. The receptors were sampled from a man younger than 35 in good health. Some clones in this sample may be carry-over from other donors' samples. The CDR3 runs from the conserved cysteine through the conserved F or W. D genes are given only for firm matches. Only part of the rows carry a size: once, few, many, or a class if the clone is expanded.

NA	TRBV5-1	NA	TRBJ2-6	TGCGCCAGCAGCTTGTCCCAGGGGCCTGGGGCCAACGTCCTGACTTTC	CASSLSQGPGANVLTF
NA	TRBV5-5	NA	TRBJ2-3	TGTGCCAGCAGCTTGGAGGGAACAGATACGCAGTATTTT	CASSLEGTDTQYF
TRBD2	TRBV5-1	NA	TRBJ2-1	TGCGCCAGCAGCTCGGGACTAGCGAGCTACAATGAGCAGTTCTTC	CASSSGLASYNEQFF
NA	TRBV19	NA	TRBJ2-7	TGTGCCAGTAGTATACTACAGGGGAGGACCTACGAGCAGTACTTC	CASSILQGRTYEQYF
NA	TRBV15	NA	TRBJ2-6	TGTGCCACCAGCAGAGTGAGGGTTTCTGGGGCCAACGTCCTGACTTTC	CATSRVRVSGANVLTF
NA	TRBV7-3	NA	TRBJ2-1	TGTGCCAGCAGCTTAGGGGATAGCTCCTACAATGAGCAGTTCTTC	CASSLGDSSYNEQFF
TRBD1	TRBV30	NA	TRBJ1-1	TGTGCCTGGAGTCCGGGACAGGGACACACTGAAGCTTTCTTT	CAWSPGQGHTEAFF
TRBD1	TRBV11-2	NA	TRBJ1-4	TGTGCCAGCAGCCCCAACCGGGACAGAGCGCATTTT	CASSPNRDRAHF
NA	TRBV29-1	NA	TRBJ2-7	TGCAGCGTTGATAAGGGTTACGAGCAGTACTTC	CSVDKGYEQYF
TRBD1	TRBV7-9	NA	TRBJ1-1	TGTGCCAGCAGCTCCCTTGCGACAGGGACGGAAGCTTTCTTT	CASSSLATGTEAFF
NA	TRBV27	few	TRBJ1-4	TGTGCCAGCAGTTTAACGGGGCGGGGTGAAAAACTGTTTTTT	CASSLTGRGEKLFF
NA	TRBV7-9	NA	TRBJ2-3	TGTGCCAGCAGCCTGGTTGGGGGATCCACAGATACGCAGTATTTT	CASSLVGGSTDTQYF
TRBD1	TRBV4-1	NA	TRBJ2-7	TGCGCCAGCAGCCAAGATGTGGGACAGGGGGTCTCCTACGAGCAGTACTTC	CASSQDVGQGVSYEQYF
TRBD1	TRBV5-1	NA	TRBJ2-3	TGCGCCAGCAACCTCCGGACAGGTATGAGCACAGATACGCAGTATTTT	CASNLRTGMSTDTQYF
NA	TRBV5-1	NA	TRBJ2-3	TGCGCCAGCAGCCCAGGGGTCGGCGGGGGCACAGATACGCAGTATTTT	CASSPGVGGGTDTQYF
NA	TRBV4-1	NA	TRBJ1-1	TGCGCCAGCAGCCAAGGGACGGAAAGGAACACTGAAGCTTTCTTT	CASSQGTERNTEAFF
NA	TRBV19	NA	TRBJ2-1	TGTGCCAGTACCCCAACCGGGATCTACAATGAGCAGTTCTTC	CASTPTGIYNEQFF
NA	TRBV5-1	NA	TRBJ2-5	TGCGCCAGCAGCCTCTGGGCATACCAAGAGACCCAGTACTTC	CASSLWAYQETQYF
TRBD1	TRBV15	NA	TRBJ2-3	TGTGCCACCAGCAGCCCTGCCGGACAGGGGCGTCCTCAAGATACGCAGTATTTT	CATSSPAGQGRPQDTQYF
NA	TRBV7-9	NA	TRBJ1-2	TGTGCCAGCAGCCCTGATCCTAACTATGGCTACACCTTC	CASSPDPNYGYTF
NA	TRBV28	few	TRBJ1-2	TGTGCCAGCAGTTTATCCGGGGGCTATGGCTACACCTTC	CASSLSGGYGYTF
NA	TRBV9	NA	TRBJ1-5	TGTGCCAGCAGCGTTAGCTATAGCAATCAGCCCCAGCATTTT	CASSVSYSNQPQHF
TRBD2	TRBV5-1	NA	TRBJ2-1	TGCGCCAGCAGCTTGGGCAGCGGGACCTACAATGAGCAGTTCTTC	CASSLGSGTYNEQFF
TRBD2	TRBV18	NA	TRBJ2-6	TGTGCCAGCTCACCACGAGGGAGGGGTCGTGCCAACGTCCTGACTTTC	CASSPRGRGRANVLTF
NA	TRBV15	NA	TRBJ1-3	TGTGCCACCGCCAAGAGGGAAGGCACCATATATTTT	CATAKREGTIYF
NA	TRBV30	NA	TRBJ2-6	TGTGCCTGGAGTTCCGGGGCCAACGTCCTGACTTTC	CAWSSGANVLTF
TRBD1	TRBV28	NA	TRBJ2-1	TGTGCCAGCAGCCGCCCCCTAATACAGGGGCATGAGCAGTTCTTC	CASSRPLIQGHEQFF
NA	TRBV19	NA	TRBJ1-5	TGTGCCAGTAGTGGGTCCGGGCCCTACAGCAATCAGCCCCAGCATTTT	CASSGSGPYSNQPQHF
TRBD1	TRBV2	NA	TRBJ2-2	TGTGCCAGCAGAGAACAGGGGTGGGCCACCGGGGAGCTGTTTTTT	CASREQGWATGELFF
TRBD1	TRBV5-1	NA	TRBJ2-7	TGCGCCAGCAGCTGGGACAGGGCCTACGAGCAGTACTTC	CASSWDRAYEQYF
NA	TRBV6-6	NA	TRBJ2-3	TGTGCCAGCAGTTACCGACAGTCCACAGATACGCAGTATTTT	CASSYRQSTDTQYF
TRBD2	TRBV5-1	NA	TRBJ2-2	TGCGCCAGCACTGGGACTAGCGGACCCCCCGGCACCGGGGAGCTGTTTTTT	CASTGTSGPPGTGELFF
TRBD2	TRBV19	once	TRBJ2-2	TGTGCCAGTAGTCAGGGACTAGCGGGAGGGCCGAACACCGGGGAGCTGTTTTTT	CASSQGLAGGPNTGELFF
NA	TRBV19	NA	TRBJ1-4	TGTGCCAGTGGCCCCGAGTTGCGTGAAAAACTGTTTTTT	CASGPELREKLFF
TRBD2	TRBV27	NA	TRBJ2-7	TGTGCCAGCAGGTTTAGCGGGAGTCTCTCCTACGAGCAGTACTTC	CASRFSGSLSYEQYF
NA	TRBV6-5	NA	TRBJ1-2	TGTGCCAGCACCTCCGACCGGGGGGGCTACACCTTC	CASTSDRGGYTF
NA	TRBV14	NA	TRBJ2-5	TGTGCCAGCCAGTCCTCGGCGGCGGAGACCCAGTACTTC	CASQSSAAETQYF
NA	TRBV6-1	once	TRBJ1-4	TGTGCCAGCAGTGAAGTGGAGGGATGGCCTCCTAATGAAAAACTGTTTTTT	CASSEVEGWPPNEKLFF
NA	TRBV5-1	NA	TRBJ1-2	TGCGCCAGCAGCTTGTCAGGGTTCAGCTATGGCTACACCTTC	CASSLSGFSYGYTF
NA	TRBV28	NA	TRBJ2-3	TGTGCCAGCACCAAACTTCAGAGACTAGCAGATACGCAGTATTTT	CASTKLQRLADTQYF
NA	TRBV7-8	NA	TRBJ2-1	TGTGCCAGCAGCTTTCGTACGGACAACAATGAGCAGTTCTTC	CASSFRTDNNEQFF
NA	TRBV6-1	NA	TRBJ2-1	TGTGCCAGCAGTGGGACTGGAAGAGGTTCCTACAATGAGCAGTTCTTC	CASSGTGRGSYNEQFF
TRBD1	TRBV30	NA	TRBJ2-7	TGTGCCTGGAGTTTCCAGGGGGCGAATCGTTACGAGCAGTACTTC	CAWSFQGANRYEQYF
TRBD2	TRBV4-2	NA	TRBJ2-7	TGTGCCAGCAGCCAAGATCGCGGGGGAGCGGGCCGCTACGAGCAGTACTTC	CASSQDRGGAGRYEQYF
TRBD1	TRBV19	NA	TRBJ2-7	TGTGCCAGTAGTTCGACCGGGACAGGTTCCCTCGAGCAGTACTTC	CASSSTGTGSLEQYF
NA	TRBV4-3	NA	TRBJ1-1	TGCGCCAGCAGCCAGGCCCATTTTGGGGGAGCGAACACTGAAGCTTTCTTT	CASSQAHFGGANTEAFF
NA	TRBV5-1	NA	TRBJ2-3	TGCGCCAGCAGCCTAGCACCCGGGGACGCAGATACGCAGTATTTT	CASSLAPGDADTQYF
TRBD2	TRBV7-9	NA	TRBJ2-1	TGTGCCAGCAGGGTGGGAGGGTTAAATGAGCAGTTCTTC	CASRVGGLNEQFF
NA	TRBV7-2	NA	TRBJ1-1	TGTGCCAGCAGAACCACAGGGGAAGCTTTCTTT	CASRTTGEAFF
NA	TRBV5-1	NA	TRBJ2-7	TGCGCCAGCACCCCCCTGGGTGGGGGAGGCTCCTACGAGCAGTACTTC	CASTPLGGGGSYEQYF
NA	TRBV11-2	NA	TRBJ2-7	TGTGCCAGCAGCTTAGGAACACCCTCCTACGAGCAGTACTTC	CASSLGTPSYEQYF
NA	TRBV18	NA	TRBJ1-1	TGTGCCAGCTCACGGGGAGGGGGAGGCACTGAAGCTTTCTTT	CASSRGGGGTEAFF
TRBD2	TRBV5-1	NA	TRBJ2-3	TGCGCCAGCAGGCCCCCAAAAAGGCCTAGCGGGCTCGCAGATACGCAGTATTTT	CASRPPKRPSGLADTQYF
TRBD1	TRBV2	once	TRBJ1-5	TGTGCCAGCAGTAGACAGGGAGGGTCGCCCCAGCATTTT	CASSRQGGSPQHF
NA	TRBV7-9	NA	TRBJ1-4	TGTGCCAGCAGACGAGCAGGGAATGAAAAACTGTTTTTT	CASRRAGNEKLFF
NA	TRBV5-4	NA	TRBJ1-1	TGTGCCAGCAGCTTGGGGACAGCCGAGGGCTCTGAAGCTTTCTTT	CASSLGTAEGSEAFF
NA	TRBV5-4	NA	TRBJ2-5	TGTGCCAGCAGCTCCGCCCCTTCTAGAGGACAAGAGACCCAGTACTTC	CASSSAPSRGQETQYF